This is a list of T cell receptor beta chains from one sample in a study of T cells in Graves' hyperthyroidism and ophthalmopathy. TCRdb re-analysed the multiplex PCR reads in MiXCR, keeping a single row per CDR3 protein. The table includes some 180,000 distinct CDR3 sequences, less than 20% detected once. Specimen: blood. Receptors were obtained from a woman aged 50 to 65 with Graves' hyperthyroidism. Both conserved end residues are trimmed from each CDR3. Size is omitted from some rows. Given values are once, few, many or a class for expanded clones.

size | J | length | V | CDR3
- | TRBJ2-7 | 14 | TRBV20-1 | SARDFAGGWSDEQY
- | TRBJ1-3 | 10 | TRBV29-1 | SVGTIGNTIY
many | TRBJ1-2 | 9 | TRBV28 | AGQGRYGYT
many | TRBJ1-6 | 13 | TRBV10-2 | ASREVDSSSSPLH
many | TRBJ1-1 | 11 | TRBV28 | ASSLDRRTEAF
many | TRBJ2-3 | 13 | TRBV2 | ASSVSGTGDDTQY
- | TRBJ1-2 | 11 | TRBV7-3 | ASSNTARDGYT
- | TRBJ1-6 | 13 | TRBV7-3 | ASSLDRGLNSPLH
- | TRBJ2-1 | 13 | TRBV6-2/TRBV6-3 | ASSMGQALLGEQF
- | TRBJ2-7 | 10 | TRBV6-2/TRBV6-3 | ASSGAGNEQY
many | TRBJ2-5 | 12 | TRBV11-2 | ASSSGLVQETQY
few | TRBJ2-7 | 13 | TRBV3-1 | ASSQEWGTGSEQY
few | TRBJ1-1 | 11 | TRBV20-1 | SARRGSGTEAF
many | TRBJ2-7 | 10 | TRBV6-1 | ASSDDGPKQY
many | TRBJ2-7 | 11 | TRBV20-1 | SAEGTNSYEQY
few | TRBJ2-2 | 20 | TRBV6-6 | ASSYTSRLVAWVDGNTGELF
few | TRBJ1-2 | 9 | TRBV6-1 | ATQRDYGYT
few | TRBJ2-1 | 14 | TRBV27 | ASSPLLGGIFNEQF
many | TRBJ1-2 | 11 | TRBV5-8 | ASSLDGSYGYT
many | TRBJ1-1 | 11 | TRBV20-1 | SARTVTGTEAF
many | TRBJ2-3 | 13 | TRBV5-1 | ASSLQGYDTDTQY
- | TRBJ2-7 | 12 | TRBV20-1 | SARGRGQRYEQY
many | TRBJ2-7 | 13 | TRBV27 | ASSRPGQGFYEQY
- | TRBJ1-4 | 11 | TRBV24-1 | AYQSLTNEKLF
- | TRBJ2-7 | 12 | TRBV18 | ASSPPTVLPEQY
few | TRBJ2-5 | 10 | TRBV5-1 | ASSETFETQY
many | TRBJ1-1 | 12 | TRBV11-3 | ASSLRHEDTEAF
many | TRBJ2-3 | 12 | TRBV27 | ASSLKVGTDTQY
few | TRBJ1-2 | 12 | TRBV5-1 | ASSFGSPEYGYT
- | TRBJ2-7 | 16 | TRBV20-1 | SATERLNLAGVRYEQY
- | TRBJ2-5 | 14 | TRBV28 | ASSLIAGGPGETQY
- | TRBJ2-5 | 11 | TRBV18 | ASSPGDGETQY
many | TRBJ1-3 | 11 | TRBV28 | ASSSPRGNTIY
- | TRBJ1-3 | 13 | TRBV9 | ASSVAGYSGNTIY
- | TRBJ1-2 | 13 | TRBV10-3 | AIRDQEGLSYGYT
few | TRBJ2-3 | 11 | TRBV28 | ASSLDPSDTQY
many | TRBJ1-1 | 14 | TRBV18 | ASSFLGGALIAEAF
many | TRBJ1-1 | 12 | TRBV6-1 | ASTDPGKNTEAF
few | TRBJ1-3 | 13 | TRBV6-2/TRBV6-3 | ASSYDRGPGNTIY
- | TRBJ2-5 | 12 | TRBV5-1 | ASSLRATAETQY
- | TRBJ2-3 | 14 | TRBV20-1 | SAIGTSGSGSDTQY
many | TRBJ1-6 | 11 | TRBV5-1 | ASSLAGDSPLH
- | TRBJ2-2 | 15 | TRBV7-3 | ASSLDGGPAPTGELF
many | TRBJ1-1 | 12 | TRBV6-1 | ASSSFSIYTEAF
many | TRBJ1-1 | 11 | TRBV7-7 | ASSLDRNTEAF
many | TRBJ1-6 | 10 | TRBV12-3/TRBV12-4 | ASSGQSSPLH
many | TRBJ2-1 | 13 | TRBV12-3/TRBV12-4 | ASRPLAGVGNEQF
many | TRBJ1-3 | 11 | TRBV27 | ASSLLPGNTIY
many | TRBJ2-1 | 12 | TRBV7-2 | ASSPRTSGNEQF
many | TRBJ1-1 | 13 | TRBV7-2 | ASSRRQGARTEAF
- | TRBJ2-2 | 13 | TRBV20-1 | SASRLASNTGELF
- | TRBJ1-5 | 13 | TRBV4-1 | ASSYREMGNQPQH